The sequence of this T cell receptor beta chain was determined in a study of PD-L1 blockade in urothelial cancer. Some clones are missing from TCRdb's copy, which holds only in-frame ones; the method was immunoSEQ multiplex PCR. The table shows 44,000 or so clones, with roughly 78% occurring only once. Trimming left V 3 bases short and J 0 bases short, with 12 bases between. CDR1 and CDR2 from the germline V gene are MNHEY and SMNVEV (reference sequence). This CDR3 contains 16 residues. Pretreatment and on-treatment samples were taken, numbering 1 to 8 per patient. A few counts support this clone. The sequences come from PBMCs, collected around atezolizumab (anti-PD-L1) treatment. This TCR was recovered from a man aged 65-85 years with urothelial cancer. This rearrangement joins TRBV27 to TRBJ2-1; tentative D call: TRBD1 (6 bases). In DNA, the CDR3 is TGTGCCAGCAGTTTGGACAGCCTGAGCTCCTACAATGAGCAGTTCTTC. It is translated as CASSLDSLSSYNEQFF.